The T cell receptor (beta chain) under discussion was sequenced for a study of T cells expressing NK-cell markers. Study details: Within the sequenced cohort of eight donors, seven exhibited HCMV seropositivity and one was seronegative.

This CDR3 has 15 amino acids. CDR1 SGHVS and CDR2 FQNEAQ come from the germline V gene. TCRdb re-analyzed the 5' RACE reads; it lists each CDR3 protein once, without DNA. Here the sample table reports almost 450,000 distinct CDR3 sequences. Study-level findings and limits: Whether expanded NKG2C+ T cell clones recognized HCMV stayed uncertain. The contribution of dominant NKG2C+ clonotypes to CD8+ T cells in six donors was about 1.0-7.5%.

As for this clonotype: What it recognizes is unknown.

Material: blood T cells: a sorted CD56 or NKG2C T cell subset, CD4+ or CD8+ T cells, or bulk PBMC T cells (not recorded which). The V gene is TRBV7-8, the J gene TRBJ2-7; there is no DNA to check the TCRdb D call of TRBD1. The TCR sequence derives from a woman aged 18 to 75 in good health. The CDR3 loop reads CASSYYRGVAYEQYF.